The T cell receptor (beta chain) under discussion was sequenced for a study of beta chain features in type 1 diabetes. This clone turned up a few times. Its antigen is still unknown. Staining for CD45RO/CCR7/CD25/CD127/CD95/CD27 allowed sorting of CD4+ naive, central memory, regulatory and stem cell-like memory cells. Of the isolated RNA, all was reverse transcribed, and so the sequenced material was expressed TCRB transcripts. Regulatory, naive and central memory T cell samples averaged approximately 3.9 million reads. The repertoire was sequenced with immunoSEQ multiplex PCR; TCRdb's copy has only in-frame clones and lacks some. Altogether fewer than 300,000 clones are present, approximately 10% being singletons, with the ten largest covering around 0.017%. Study-level points and caveats: In all four CD4+ subsets, TCRB CDR3 length was significantly, moderately reduced in type 1 diabetes. Possibly, sequencing cDNA over-represented cells that had high TCR expression levels.

CDR3 length: 14 amino acids. V was pared by 7 bases and J by 6 bases, with 16 bases between. The V gene's germline CDR1 is MDHEN and CDR2 SYDVKM. The receptor was isolated from a young man with type 1 diabetes. The sequenced sample consisted of naive CD4+ T cells from blood. The chain links TRBV28 to TRBJ1-5; tentatively, D is TRBD1 (5 bases). The CDR3 loop is CASIRGGEAQPQHF. In DNA, the CDR3 is TGTGCCAGCATCAGAGGAGGGGAGGCTCAGCCCCAGCATTTT.